The 14 T cell receptor beta chains given below trace back to one sample, sequenced in a study of T-cell memory formation after mild COVID-19. TCRdb re-called the 5' RACE reads through MiXCR, storing one row per CDR3 protein. The sample contains 400,000 to 500,000 distinct CDR3 sequences, 20% of which appear only once. Sequencing input: PBMCs or a T cell subset sorted from them (not recorded which). The receptor source for this set is an adult woman who had mild COVID-19 (a few samples of this study predate the infection). Cell type and time point are not known.

The V and J genes are TRBV29-1 and TRBJ2-1; tentatively, D is TRBD1 or TRBD2 (5 bases each). Germline assignment: CDR1 SQVTM and CDR2 ANQGSEA. The germline V and J ends were trimmed by 2 bases and 2 bases, with 10 bases remaining between them. This CDR3 has 14 residues. The CDR3 nucleotides are TGCAGCGTTGAACGGGGCGAGGCCTACAATGAGCAGTTCTTC. It codes for CSVERGEAYNEQFF.

This clonotype was counted many times. The CDR3 reads CAISGVRTYEQYF. CDR3 in DNA: TGTGCCATCAGTGGGGTTAGAACCTACGAGCAGTACTTC. This sequence joins TRBV10-3 and TRBJ2-7; D gene ambiguous. The ends were cut back, 4 bases at V and 2 bases at J, with 9 bases in the middle. The CDR3 contains 13 residues. Germline CDR1 ENHRY, CDR2 SYGVKD.

The sample holds a few counts of this clonotype. The chain is built from TRBV7-6 and TRBJ1-1; 8 bases are shared with TRBD1. This CDR3 contains 12 residues. Per the germline V gene, CDR1 is SGHVS and CDR2 is FNYEAQ. The V gene end was trimmed by 5 bases and the J gene end by 9 bases; junction bases not matched to a gene: 5. The CDR3 loop is CASSPGDRKAFF. CDR3 sequence (DNA): TGTGCCAGCAGCCCCGGGGACAGGAAAGCTTTCTTT. Variable domain in full (rest from reference TRBV7-6 and TRBJ1-1): GAGVSQSPRYKVTKRGQDVALRCDPISGHVSLYWYRQALGQGPEFLTYFNYEAQQDKSGLPNDRFSAERPEGSISTLTIQRTEQRDSAMYRCASSPGDRKAFFGQGTRLTVV.

The chain has TRBV29-1 and TRBJ2-5; D unresolved. Germline assignment: CDR1 SQVTM and CDR2 ANQGSEA. V was cut by 3 bases and J by 5 bases, with 7 bases left in between. The CDR3 length is 11 residues. In DNA, the CDR3 is TGCAGCGTTGACGCTCCCGAGACCCAGTACTTC. Its translation is CSVDAPETQYF.

The V and J genes are TRBV9 and TRBJ1-2, with 8 positions matching TRBD1. J lost 2 bases, V lost 0 bases, and 9 bases had no gene match. Per the germline V gene, CDR1 is SGDLS and CDR2 is YYNGEE. The CDR3 is 17 amino acids. The CDR3 nucleotides read TGTGCCAGCAGCGTAGCAGACAGGGGTTTGGGAAACTATGGCTACACCTTC. This codes for CASSVADRGLGNYGYTF.

The table lists this clonotype with a few counts. This sequence joins TRBV12-3 or TRBV12-4 and TRBJ2-2; D is undetermined. The CDR3 covers 15 residues. The ends were cut back, 3 bases at V and 1 base at J, with 9 bases in the middle. In DNA, the CDR3 is TGTGCCAGCAGTTTTGGCTACCGGAACACCGGGGAGCTGTTTTTT. This sequence encodes CASSFGYRNTGELFF.

This clonotype appeared many times. CDR3 region: CASSSSPTRGDGYTF. As DNA, the CDR3 is TGTGCCAGCAGCTCCTCACCAACAAGGGGTGATGGCTACACCTTC. The J gene is TRBJ1-2, the V gene TRBV7-2, with D maybe TRBD1 (5 bases). V was clipped by 4 bases and J by 6 bases, with 18 bases between them. Germline V gene lookup returns CDR1 SGHTA and CDR2 FQGNSA. This CDR3 comprises 15 residues.

This clonotype occurred a few times. The chain has TRBV7-9 and TRBJ1-3; maybe TRBD1 (5 bases). The germline CDR1 and CDR2 sequences are SEHNR and FQNEAQ (reference sequence). The CDR3 is 16 residues long. Trimming removed 1 base from V and 3 bases from J, with 13 bases in between. CDR3 nucleotide sequence: TGTGCCAGCAGCTTAGGACAGCCCCAGGGTGGAAACACCATATATTTT. This gives the protein CASSLGQPQGGNTIYF.

J is TRBJ2-2 and V is TRBV9; D is uncertain. The germline V gene encodes CDR1 SGDLS and CDR2 YYNGEE. Deletions cut 0 bases from V and 4 bases from J, with 4 bases between. This CDR3 region has 13 residues. The CDR3 DNA sequence: TGTGCCAGCAGCGTAGATTTCACCGGGGAGCTGTTTTTT. It yields the protein CASSVDFTGELFF. The complete variable domain, with remaining parts taken from reference TRBV9 and TRBJ2-2, reads DSGVTQTPKHLITATGQRVTLRCSPRSGDLSVYWYQQSLDQGLQFLIQYYNGEERAKGNILERFSAQQFPDLHSELNLSSLELGDSALYFCASSVDFTGELFFGEGSRLTVL.

The genes are TRBV5-1 and TRBJ2-1; 8 positions agree with TRBD1. V shed 2 bases, J shed 7 bases, and the junction held 11 bases outside the gene matches. The CDR3 sequence is 16 residues long. Germline assignment: CDR1 SGHRS and CDR2 YFSETQ. The CDR3 DNA sequence: TGCGCCAGCAGCTTTTACTCAGGGGGCGCCGAGAATGAGCAGTTCTTC. As protein: CASSFYSGGAENEQFF.

The gene calls are TRBV2 and TRBJ2-3; TRBD1 aligns across 7 bases. The CDR3 consists of 16 residues. V was pared by 6 bases and J by 2 bases, with 11 bases of the junction left unmatched. Germline assignment: CDR1 SNHLY and CDR2 FYNNEI. The CDR3 sequence is CASSPGTAFPTDTQYF. DNA for the CDR3: TGTGCCAGCAGCCCCGGGACAGCTTTCCCCACAGATACGCAGTATTTT. The full variable domain, rest sourced from reference TRBV2 and TRBJ2-3, is EPEVTQTPSHQVTQMGQEVILRCVPISNHLYFYWYRQILGQKVEFLVSFYNNEISEKSEIFDDQFSVERPDGSNFTLKIRSTKLEDSAMYFCASSPGTAFPTDTQYFGPGTRLTVL.

V usage is TRBV9 and J usage is TRBJ2-7, with TRBD2 matching over 7 bases. V dropped 4 bases and J dropped 6; count of bases not matched to a gene: 10. CDR1 and CDR2 from the germline V gene are SGDLS and YYNGEE. The CDR3 consists of 14 residues. CDR3 region: CASSTRVAGGEQYF. The CDR3 region has the DNA TGTGCCAGCAGCACAAGGGTAGCGGGCGGCGAGCAGTACTTC.

The chain has TRBV19 and TRBJ2-5; D gene unclear. This CDR3 has 12 residues. V shed 3 bases and J shed 0 bases, with 2 bases lying between them. Per germline, CDR1 LNHDA and CDR2 SQIVND (reference sequence). The CDR3 sequence: CASSINQETQYF. The CDR3 DNA follows: TGTGCCAGTAGTATTAACCAAGAGACCCAGTACTTC. Combining the CDR3 with reference TRBV19 and TRBJ2-5 gives the whole variable domain DGGITQSPKYLFRKEGQNVTLSCEQNLNHDAMYWYRQDPGQGLRLIYYSQIVNDFQKGDIAEGYSVSREKKESFPLTVTSAQKNPTAFYLCASSINQETQYFGPGTRLLVL.

The sample holds a few counts of this clonotype. This rearrangement joins TRBV27 to TRBJ2-7; D is ambiguous. Per the germline V gene, CDR1 is MNHEY and CDR2 is SMNVEV (reference sequence). The CDR3 has 13 amino acids. V lost 4 bases and J lost 2, with 9 bases in between. The CDR3 DNA reads as TGTGCCAGCAGTTCGGCCGGAGCCTACGAGCAGTACTTC. Amino acid sequence: CASSSAGAYEQYF.